Listed below are T cell receptor beta chains from one sample, sequenced in a study of cytomegalovirus exposure and HLA in healthy donors. Produced via immunoSEQ multiplex PCR; TCRdb's table is partial and in-frame only. The table has some 120,000 clones, around 67% seen once. Material for sequencing was PBMCs. The origin of the receptors is a man in his fifties or sixties in good health and CMV-seropositive. The CDR3 runs from the conserved cysteine through the conserved F or W. The D gene is left open where the match is weak. Some rows mark clone size as missing; the rest say once, few, many or name a class of expanded clone.

TRBJ2-3	TRBD2	.	TRBV11-2	TGTGCCAGCAGCTTAAAGGGGACTAGCCCAACAGATACGCAGTATTTT	CASSLKGTSPTDTQYF
TRBJ1-2	.	.	TRBV5-1	TGCGCCAGCAGCTTGGAGGGAGTCGATGGCTACACCTTC	CASSLEGVDGYTF
TRBJ2-7	.	once	TRBV7-3	TGTGCCAGCAGCTTTGACGGGACCTACGAGCAGTACTTC	CASSFDGTYEQYF
TRBJ2-3	TRBD2	.	TRBV11-1	TGTGCCAGCAGCCCCCTAACTAGCGGGGGGAAAGATACGCAGTATTTT	CASSPLTSGGKDTQYF
TRBJ1-6	.	few	TRBV7-6	TGTGCCAGCAGCTTAGGGGCTGGTTCACCCCTCCACTTT	CASSLGAGSPLHF
TRBJ2-5	TRBD2	.	TRBV5-4	TGTGCCAGCAGCTTGGGTCTAGCGGGGGGTCAAGAGACCCAGTACTTC	CASSLGLAGGQETQYF
TRBJ2-6	.	.	TRBV7-8	TGTGCCAGTCGCGCGGCCGCCTCAGCTGGGGCCAACGTCCTGACTTTC	CASRAAASAGANVLTF
TRBJ2-1	.	once	TRBV29-1	TGCAGCGTTGAGGGGGGGCGTCCCTCCTACAATGAGCAGTTCTTC	CSVEGGRPSYNEQFF
TRBJ1-4	.	.	TRBV28	TGTGCCAGCAGTTTTCCCAGGCTTAATGAAAAACTGTTTTTT	CASSFPRLNEKLFF
TRBJ2-3	TRBD1	.	TRBV5-4	TGTGCCAGCAGACAGGGGGCTAGAGATACGCAGTATTTT	CASRQGARDTQYF
TRBJ1-5	.	.	TRBV5-4	TGTGCCAGCAGCTGGGGGCCAGGGGACAATCAGCCCCAGCATTTT	CASSWGPGDNQPQHF
TRBJ2-5	TRBD1	.	TRBV30	TGTGCCTGGACAGGGGGCCAAGAGACCCAGTACTTC	CAWTGGQETQYF
TRBJ2-4	.	.	TRBV2	TGTGCCAGCCCGACCAGGATAGACAGGCCCGTAGACATTCAGTACTTC	CASPTRIDRPVDIQYF
TRBJ2-1	.	.	TRBV9	TGTGCCAGCAGCGTAGACAGGCACGAGCAGTTCTTC	CASSVDRHEQFF
TRBJ1-2	TRBD1	.	TRBV6-5	TGTGCCAGCAGGGAAACTCGGACAGGTACCTATGGCTACACCTTC	CASRETRTGTYGYTF
TRBJ1-1	.	few	TRBV5-1	TGCGCCAGCAGCCGAACCTTACAGGAAGAAGCTTTCTTT	CASSRTLQEEAFF
TRBJ2-1	TRBD1	.	TRBV25-1	TGTGCCAGCAGCCTGACAGGGGGTTACACCTACAATGAGCAGTTCTTC	CASSLTGGYTYNEQFF
TRBJ2-3	.	.	TRBV7-3	TGTGCCAGCAGCTTAGGGCCTGGCACAGATACGCAGTATTTT	CASSLGPGTDTQYF
TRBJ1-4	.	.	TRBV2	TGTGCCAGCAGTAGGGACGGTGGAGGGGAAAAACTGTTTTTT	CASSRDGGGEKLFF
TRBJ2-7	TRBD2	.	TRBV27	TGTGCCAGCAGTTTATCGACCGGGGGGACTTACGAGCAGTACTTC	CASSLSTGGTYEQYF
TRBJ2-7	TRBD1	.	TRBV2	TGTGCCAGCAGGGCGGACAGGGGCAGCTACGAGCAGTACTTC	CASRADRGSYEQYF
TRBJ2-7	TRBD2	few	TRBV18	TGTGCCAGCTCAGTCACCGGGACTAAATCCTACGAGCAGTACTTC	CASSVTGTKSYEQYF
TRBJ1-1	.	.	TRBV6-5	TGTGCCAGCAGTTACCGAGGCGAGGGCGCGACCACTGAAGCTTTCTTT	CASSYRGEGATTEAFF
TRBJ2-3	TRBD1	few	TRBV5-1	TGCGCCAGCAACCTACAGGGGGCGAGCACAGATACGCAGTATTTT	CASNLQGASTDTQYF
TRBJ2-2	.	.	TRBV15	TGTGCCACCAGCAGAGATTGGGGGCCCGGGGAGCTGTTTTTT	CATSRDWGPGELFF
TRBJ2-5	TRBD2	.	TRBV19	TGTGCCAGTAGTATAGTAGTAGCGGGGAGCCAAGAGACCCAGTACTTC	CASSIVVAGSQETQYF
TRBJ2-5	.	.	TRBV5-6	TGTGCCAGCAGCCGGTCTTTAGAGACCCAGTACTTC	CASSRSLETQYF
TRBJ2-1	TRBD2	.	TRBV6-5	TGTGCCAGCAGTTACAGGCTAGCGGGGTGGCAGTTCTTC	CASSYRLAGWQFF
TRBJ1-1	.	.	TRBV4-1	TGCGCCAGCAGCCAAGATACAGGGCTGAACACTGAAGCTTTCTTT	CASSQDTGLNTEAFF
TRBJ1-1	TRBD1	.	TRBV5-1	TGCGCCAGCAGCCGACAGGGTGAGGCTTTCTTT	CASSRQGEAFF
TRBJ2-3	.	.	TRBV29-1	TGCAGCGTTGGTTTCCGGGACATGGCCACAGATACGCAGTATTTT	CSVGFRDMATDTQYF
TRBJ2-7	.	.	TRBV6-5	TGTGCCAGCACCTACTTCAGAGGCCGAGGCGAGCAGTACTTC	CASTYFRGRGEQYF
TRBJ1-5	TRBD1	.	TRBV6-5	TGTGCCACCCGATCACAGGGGGCTGTTCAGCCCCAGCATTTT	CATRSQGAVQPQHF
TRBJ2-3	TRBD2	.	TRBV4-2	TGTGCCAGCAGCCAGTTAGCGGGGGATGTGGCAGATACGCAGTATTTT	CASSQLAGDVADTQYF
TRBJ2-1	TRBD1	.	TRBV29-1	TGCAGCGGCGGGACAGGGGAGGAGCAGTTCTTC	CSGGTGEEQFF
TRBJ2-7	.	.	TRBV7-2	TGTGCCAGCAGCCCCTATGAGGCGAACGAGCAGTACTTC	CASSPYEANEQYF
TRBJ1-3	.	.	TRBV6-5	TGTGCCAGCAGTTCCGGAGGGGACTCTGGAAACACCATATATTTT	CASSSGGDSGNTIYF
TRBJ2-2	.	.	TRBV27	TGTGCCAGCAGCCTCCTAAACACCGGGGAGCTGTTTTTT	CASSLLNTGELFF
TRBJ2-7	.	.	TRBV5-1	TGCGCCAGCAGCTTGGCGGGATCCGTCTACGAGCAGTACTTC	CASSLAGSVYEQYF
TRBJ2-7	TRBD2	.	TRBV7-9	TGTGCCAGCCAGGCGCGGGAGGAGGGCGAGCAGTACTTC	CASQAREEGEQYF
TRBJ1-5	TRBD1	.	TRBV28	TGTGCCAGCAGCCTCGGACAGGCTAGTCAGCCCCAGCATTTT	CASSLGQASQPQHF
TRBJ2-2	.	.	TRBV10-1	TGCGCCAGCATGGGATCCCAGGCGGGCCTAATCACCGGGGAGCTGTTTTTT	CASMGSQAGLITGELFF
TRBJ1-3	TRBD1	.	TRBV7-9	TGTGCCAGCAGCTTAAGACGGGACAGGCCCTCCTCTGGAAACACCATATATTTT	CASSLRRDRPSSGNTIYF
TRBJ1-6	.	.	TRBV10-3	TGTGCCATCAGTGTAACAAAGGGAGTTTCACCCCTCCACTTT	CAISVTKGVSPLHF
TRBJ1-1	.	.	TRBV5-1	TGCGCCAGCAGCTTGGTCGGAAGCGGCGGTACAGCTTTCTTT	CASSLVGSGGTAFF
TRBJ1-4	.	.	TRBV5-1	TGCGCCAGCAGCCGGGTCGGAACAACTAATGAAAAACTGTTTTTT	CASSRVGTTNEKLFF
TRBJ2-3	.	.	TRBV11-3	TGTGCCAGCAGCACTAGCGTCGGGGGGCACACAGATACGCAGTATTTT	CASSTSVGGHTDTQYF
TRBJ2-3	TRBD1	.	TRBV5-1	TGCGCCAGCAGCCGGGGACAGGGGGGATCAGATACGCAGTATTTT	CASSRGQGGSDTQYF
TRBJ1-4	.	.	TRBV28	TGTGCCAGCAGGATCCCAGGGGAGCCGGAAAAACTGTTTTTT	CASRIPGEPEKLFF
TRBJ1-1	.	few	TRBV28	TGTGCCAGCAGCTCCCCGACAGCTATGAACACTGAAGCTTTCTTT	CASSSPTAMNTEAFF
TRBJ2-2	.	.	TRBV6-5	TGTGCCAGCAGTTACTCCCCGACCGGGGAGCTGTTTTTT	CASSYSPTGELFF
TRBJ1-4	.	.	TRBV25-1	TGTGCCAGCAGTCGGAATGAAAAACTGTTTTTT	CASSRNEKLFF
TRBJ1-2	.	.	TRBV10-3	TGTGCCATCAGTCGGGGATCCCTTCCGGAAGGCTACACCTTC	CAISRGSLPEGYTF
TRBJ1-5	.	.	TRBV6-5	TGTGCCAGCAGTGTGTCAGGGGATGGGGCCCAGCATTTT	CASSVSGDGAQHF